The 14 T cell receptor beta chains listed next were all sequenced from one sample in a study of blood T cell repertoires in COVID-19. The repertoire was sequenced with immunoSEQ multiplex PCR; TCRdb's copy has only in-frame clones and lacks some. The table lists 210,000 or so clones, 70% to 90% of them singletons, with about 7.2% in the top ten. The sequenced material came from PBMCs or T cells enriched from blood (not recorded which). Receptors were obtained from a woman between 40 and 50 years old with acute COVID-19.

The chain couples TRBV11-3 to TRBJ2-3; 8 positions match TRBD2. Unmatched junction bases numbered 7, after V lost 5 bases and J lost 0 bases. The CDR3 is 16 amino acids. CDR1 and CDR2 (germline): SGHNT, YENEEA. The CDR3 bases are TGTGCCAGCAGCCGGGGGGGGCCGTCTAGCACAGATACGCAGTATTTT. This codes for CASSRGGPSSTDTQYF.

V gene TRBV29-1 combines with J gene TRBJ2-1; tentative D call: TRBD2 (6 bases). With 5 bases removed from V and 2 bases from J, the gap between germline ends came to 13 bases. Germline CDR1 SQVTM, CDR2 ANQGSEA. This CDR3 spans 14 amino acids. The CDR3 is CSVTLAAPYNEQFF. As DNA, the CDR3 is TGCAGCGTTACCTTAGCGGCCCCCTACAATGAGCAGTTCTTC.

The V gene is TRBV3-1 (or the pseudogene TRBV3-2), the J gene TRBJ2-5; 7 nucleotides align to TRBD2. Germline lookup yields CDR1 LGHDT and CDR2 YNNKEL (reference sequence). J gave up 1 base and V 1 base, and 9 bases lay outside the gene matches. The length of the CDR3 is 17 residues. The CDR3 region has the DNA TGTGCCAGCAGCCAAGGTTGGCGGGGAGGGATCCAAGAGACCCAGTACTTC. It specifies CASSQGWRGGIQETQYF.

The chain links TRBV6-5 to TRBJ1-2, with unresolved D. Germline CDR1 is MNHEY and CDR2 is SVGAGI. The CDR3 is 11 amino acids. The V end was cut by 7 bases, the J end by 5 bases, with 8 bases between. CDR3 residues: CASNRLYGYTF. The CDR3 DNA is TGTGCCAGCAACCGGTTATATGGCTACACCTTC.

This clone occurred once. The chain employs TRBV28 and TRBJ1-6; unclear D gene. CDR3 size: 14 residues. Germline CDR1 MDHEN, CDR2 SYDVKM. V lost 5 bases to trimming and J lost 10 bases, with 15 bases between them. The chain's CDR3 is CASSMLRAESPLHF. Written as DNA, the CDR3 is TGTGCCAGCAGTATGTTGCGGGCCGAGTCACCCCTCCACTTT.

This clone was seen once. The chain carries TRBV5-1 and TRBJ1-2; D gene unclear. CDR1 is SGHRS, CDR2 YFSETQ, per germline. CDR3 length equals 15 residues. Trimming shortened V by 7 bases and J by 2 bases, and 18 bases separated the two germline ends. The CDR3 DNA reads as TGCGCCAGCGCCCCCGAGACTCAGACGAACTATGGCTACACCTTC. It encodes CASAPETQTNYGYTF.

The chain combines TRBV7-3 with TRBJ2-2; D is ambiguous. Germline V CDR1 and CDR2: SGHTA, FQGTGA. The CDR3 is made up of 13 amino acids. Trimming removed 5 bases from V and 4 bases from J, with 8 bases in between. CDR3 residues: CASSPYTTGELFF. As DNA, the CDR3 is TGTGCCAGCAGCCCTTACACCACCGGGGAGCTGTTTTTT.

V is TRBV12-3 or TRBV12-4 and J is TRBJ2-7; D not certain. The CDR3 covers 11 residues. Deletions cut 5 bases from V and 3 bases from J, with 5 bases between. CDR3 loop: CASSLLYEQYF. CDR3 in DNA: TGTGCCAGCAGTCTACTCTACGAGCAGTACTTC.

This chain links TRBV6-5 with TRBJ1-4; 9 bases are a match to TRBD1. Germline V CDR1 and CDR2: MNHEY, SVGAGI. The trim removed 7 bases at V and 7 bases at J, leaving 7 bases unmatched. CDR3 size: 14 residues. The CDR3 nucleotides are TGTGCCAGCAACCCGGGACAGGGACGTGAAAAACTGTTTTTT. It yields the protein CASNPGQGREKLFF.

Here the CDR3 DNA reads TGTGCCAGCAGCTTACCGACAGGGCCGACTGGCGGCTACACCTTC. Translated, it gives CASSLPTGPTGGYTF. The V gene is TRBV5-4, the J gene TRBJ1-2; 7 bases are shared with TRBD1. This CDR3 is 15 amino acids long. The ends lost 2 bases at V and 8 bases at J; junction bases unmatched: 12. From germline, CDR1 is SGHNT and CDR2 YYREEE (reference sequence).

The chain is built from TRBV29-1 and TRBJ1-1; TRBD1 aligns across 7 bases. This CDR3 has 14 residues. The V segment lost 7 bases and the J segment 0 bases; nucleotides outside the gene matches: 8. CDR1 SQVTM and CDR2 ANQGSEA come from the germline V gene. The CDR3 DNA follows: TGCAGCGGTGTGGGACAGCGCATGAACACTGAAGCTTTCTTT. This encodes CSGVGQRMNTEAFF.

This clone appeared once. The genes are TRBV13 and TRBJ1-2; the D is unclear. The CDR3 covers 15 residues. Germline assignment: CDR1 PRHDT and CDR2 FYEKMQ (reference sequence). V lost 6 bases and J lost 3, with 17 bases in between. In DNA, the CDR3 is TGTGCCAGCAGTTTCAGTGAGGTTACCCACTATGGCTACACCTTC. Its translation: CASSFSEVTHYGYTF.

This clone was seen a single time. The chain recombines TRBV19 with TRBJ2-1; 7 bases match TRBD1. CDR1 is LNHDA, CDR2 SQIVND, per germline (reference sequence). The CDR3 consists of 15 residues. The V and J ends lost 6 bases and 1 base, in that order; junction bases with no gene match: 6. The CDR3 DNA reads TGTGCCAGTAGGGAAGGACAGGTTTCCTACAATGAGCAGTTCTTC. Its protein product is CASREGQVSYNEQFF.

As regards this clone: Other nucleotide sequences in the sample specify the same CDR3. The CDR3 coding sequence is TGTGCCAGTAGTACACCGGGACTAGCCTACAATGAGCAGTTCTTC. Its translation: CASSTPGLAYNEQFF. The rearrangement links TRBV19 to TRBJ2-1, with 8 bases identical to TRBD2. The CDR3 length is 15 residues. The V gene end was trimmed by 4 bases and the J gene end by 2 bases; junction bases not matched to a gene: 4. Germline CDR1 reads LNHDA; CDR2 reads SQIVND (reference sequence).